This TCR beta chain was sequenced for a study of T cells after yellow fever vaccination. Study-wide points: Detected again after the booster were most primary-vaccination clones, at 95% to 98% CD4 and 80% to 90% CD8.

CDR3 length: 11 residues. From germline, CDR1 is MGHDK and CDR2 SYGVNS. V lost 7 bases to trimming and J lost 3 bases, with 4 bases between them. TCRdb used MiXCR to reprocess the 5' RACE reads, holding one entry per CDR3 protein. The sample records over 250,000 distinct CDR3 sequences, 5.2% being singletons. This clonotype was counted a few times. What it binds is unknown. This TCR came from a man aged 18 to 29 who received the YFV17D yellow fever vaccine. The material sequenced was CD4+ T cells sorted from PBMCs, taken on the day of the yellow fever booster vaccination. The V call is TRBV25-1, the J call TRBJ2-1; D is uncertain. The CDR3 DNA sequence: TGTGCCAGCAAGGACTACAATGAGCAGTTCTTC. Protein sequence: CASKDYNEQFF.